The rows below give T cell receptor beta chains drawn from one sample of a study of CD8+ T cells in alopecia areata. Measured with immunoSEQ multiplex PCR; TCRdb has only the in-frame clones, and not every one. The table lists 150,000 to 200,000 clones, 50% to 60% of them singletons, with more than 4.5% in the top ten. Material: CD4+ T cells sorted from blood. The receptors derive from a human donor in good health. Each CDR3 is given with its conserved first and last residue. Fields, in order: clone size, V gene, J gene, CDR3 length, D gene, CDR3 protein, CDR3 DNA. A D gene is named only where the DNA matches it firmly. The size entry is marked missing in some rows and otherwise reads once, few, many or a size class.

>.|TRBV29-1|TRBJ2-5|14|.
CSVLFTGKQETQYF
TGCAGTGTCCTCTTCACAGGGAAACAAGAGACCCAGTACTTC
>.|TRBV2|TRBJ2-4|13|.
CASRILAKNIQYF
TGTGCCAGCAGAATACTAGCCAAAAACATTCAGTACTTC
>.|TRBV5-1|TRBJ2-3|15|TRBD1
CASSYRQGPTDTQYF
TGCGCCAGCAGCTACCGACAGGGACCCACAGATACGCAGTATTTT
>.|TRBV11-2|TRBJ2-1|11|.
CASSPAREQFF
TGTGCCAGCAGCCCCGCGCGGGAGCAGTTCTTC
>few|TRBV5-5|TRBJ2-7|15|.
CASSLEGEGRYEQYF
TGTGCCAGCAGCTTGGAGGGGGAGGGCCGCTACGAGCAGTACTTC
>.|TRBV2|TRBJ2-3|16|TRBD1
CATSRTGTGFGDTQYF
TGTGCCACCAGTAGGACGGGGACAGGCTTCGGAGATACGCAGTATTTT
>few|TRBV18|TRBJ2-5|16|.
CASSPPGGRSKETQYF
TGTGCCAGCTCACCACCGGGAGGCAGGAGCAAAGAGACCCAGTACTTC
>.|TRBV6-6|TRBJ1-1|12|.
CASEVLRGKAFF
TGTGCCAGCGAGGTCCTGCGGGGGAAGGCTTTCTTT
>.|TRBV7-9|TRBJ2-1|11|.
CASSLKGEQFF
TGTGCCAGCAGCCTAAAAGGAGAGCAGTTCTTC
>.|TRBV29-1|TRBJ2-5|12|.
CSVQARAETQYF
TGCAGCGTCCAAGCCAGGGCAGAGACCCAGTACTTC
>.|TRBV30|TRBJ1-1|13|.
CAWIGARNTEAFF
TGTGCCTGGATTGGGGCAAGAAACACTGAAGCTTTCTTT
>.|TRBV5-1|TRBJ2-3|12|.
CASSLAGLPQYF
TGCGCCAGCAGCTTGGCGGGGTTGCCGCAGTATTTT
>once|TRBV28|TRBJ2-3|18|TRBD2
CASSLRRRSGRPTDTQYF
TGTGCCAGCAGTTTACGGCGCCGTAGCGGGAGACCGACAGATACGCAGTATTTT
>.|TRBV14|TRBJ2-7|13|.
CASSQEVVHEQYF
TGTGCCAGCAGCCAAGAGGTTGTTCACGAGCAGTACTTC
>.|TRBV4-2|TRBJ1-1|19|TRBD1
CASSQPFSGTDKANTEAFF
TGTGCCAGCAGCCAGCCCTTCTCCGGGACAGACAAGGCTAACACTGAAGCTTTCTTT
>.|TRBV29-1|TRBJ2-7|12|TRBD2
CSVGEGGRVSYF
TGCAGCGTTGGCGAAGGAGGGAGGGTTTCGTACTTC
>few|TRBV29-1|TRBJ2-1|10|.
CSVDVGEQFF
TGCAGCGTTGATGTGGGTGAGCAGTTCTTC
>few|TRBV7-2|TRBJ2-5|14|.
CASSLGTILETQYF
TGTGCCAGCAGCTTAGGGACTATTCTGGAGACCCAGTACTTC
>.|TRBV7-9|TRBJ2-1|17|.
CASSLRVSGPGDNEQFF
TGTGCCAGCAGCTTAAGAGTGAGTGGGCCGGGTGACAATGAGCAGTTCTTC
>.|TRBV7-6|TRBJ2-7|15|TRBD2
CASSPDGTSFNEQYF
TGCGCCAGCAGTCCGGACGGGACTAGCTTCAACGAGCAGTACTTC
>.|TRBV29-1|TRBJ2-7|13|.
CSVGGPSAYEQYF
TGCAGCGTAGGGGGACCAAGTGCCTACGAGCAGTACTTC
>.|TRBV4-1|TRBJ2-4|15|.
CASSQDRGTKNIQYF
TGCGCCAGCAGCCAAGATCGGGGGACCAAAAACATTCAGTACTTC
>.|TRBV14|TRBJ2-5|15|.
CASSQQRTRRETQYF
TGTGCCAGCAGCCAACAGCGGACACGCCGAGAGACCCAGTACTTC
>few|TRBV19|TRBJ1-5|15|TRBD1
CASSTGQGAGQPQHF
TGTGCCAGTAGTACCGGACAGGGGGCTGGGCAGCCCCAGCATTTT